This TCR beta chain is drawn from a study of monozygotic twins with inflammatory bowel disease. The CDR3 sequence is 13 residues long. Germline V lookup: CDR1 SEHNR, CDR2 FQNEAQ (reference sequence). One entry per CDR3 protein, without DNA, is what TCRdb gives after re-calling the 5' RACE reads. This sample lists about 160,000 distinct CDR3 sequences; its ten largest clones have less than 8%. As to this clonotype: Its antigen is undetermined.

General study findings and limits: Patients got different immunosuppressive treatments, which may have made their repertoires more variable. T cell subtypes that differed could not be told apart.

The chain couples TRBV7-9 to TRBJ2-5. The receptor was isolated from a human donor with ulcerative colitis or Crohn's disease, or a healthy co-twin of an affected twin (not recorded which). Sequencing was performed on blood. The CDR3 loop is CASIQAFQETQYF.